This TCR beta chain came from a study of CD8 T cells in Susac syndrome. For the study at large: Patients with Susac syndrome were therapy-naive, on corticosteroids, or on intravenous immunoglobulin alone at the time that blood was drawn.

Study-level points and caveats: It was acknowledged in the study that the number of individuals who were included in its TCR sequencing and HLA analysis was relatively small.

Reverse transcription of about 0.45 to 1 ug RNA was performed with random hexamers. The method of amplification for TCR beta CDR3 was immunoSEQ multiplex PCR, covering 54 Vbeta and 13 Jbeta. TCRdb re-called the immunoSEQ multiplex PCR reads with MiXCR, one entry per CDR3 protein. The repertoire holds 150,000 or so distinct CDR3 sequences, with more than 85% as singletons. V shed 1 base, J shed 6 bases, and the junction held 3 bases outside the gene matches. Germline V gene lookup returns CDR1 LNHNV and CDR2 YYDKDF (reference sequence). The CDR3 is 15 amino acids. Sequencing of TCR beta covered CD8+ and CD4+ T cells obtained from blood. As to this clonotype: The antigen remains undetermined.

Sequencing input: CD4+ T cells from PBMCs. This sequence originates from a human donor with Susac syndrome. V gene TRBV15 combines with J gene TRBJ2-1; 10 bases map to TRBD2. In DNA form, the CDR3 reads TGTGCCACCAGCAGAGCAGCTAGCGGGAGCAATGAGCAGTTCTTC. Protein product: CATSRAASGSNEQFF.